This T cell receptor beta chain originates from a study of blood T cell repertoires in COVID-19. Libraries were prepared by immunoSEQ multiplex PCR; TCRdb keeps only in-frame clonotypes and omits some of them. The table includes some 200,000 clones, approximately 83% detected once. Germline loops: CDR1 MNHEY, CDR2 SVGAGI. This CDR3 has 14 amino acids. The trim removed 5 bases at V and 8 bases at J, leaving 6 bases unmatched. The gene calls are TRBV6-5 and TRBJ1-4, with TRBD1 matching over 9 bases. The receptor comes from a woman aged 55-70 years with acute or convalescent COVID-19. Material: peripheral blood. CDR3: CASSRTGVYEKLFF. The DNA of the CDR3 is TGTGCCAGCAGTCGGACAGGGGTTTACGAAAAACTGTTTTTT.